This T cell receptor beta chain was found in a study of cytomegalovirus exposure and HLA in healthy donors (dated by TCRdb to about 2017). Regarding the study in general: In an earlier analysis of some 610 of the donors, 276 Gb of sequence data and 95 million to 130 million unique TCR beta sequences from 180 million or so T cells were reported. The number of donors typed differed by locus, with roughly 629-640 for A, B, C, DRB1 and DQB1, more than 500 for DQA1, some 570 for DPA1, and around 450 for DPB1. The study combined high-throughput TCR immunosequencing, statistical association of individual TCRs with disease status, and machine learning to predict cytomegalovirus infection status. HLA typing covered class I and class II loci at four-digit resolution. The study was designed to test whether signatures of past pathogen exposure could be identified by cataloging public T cell receptors. All discovery cohort repertoires had been generated on a single sequencing platform. An early release covering roughly 600 HLA-typed donors comprised about 300 gigabases of sequencing data and 65 million to 100 million unique TCR sequences. The study profiled the T cell repertoires of about 720 subjects by immunosequencing and related them to cytomegalovirus serostatus. Four to six DR-DQ haplotypes were handled as single units for association and clustering because linkage in the cohort was strong. Besides the first cohort of approximately 710 subjects, a separate validation cohort made up of some 110 different subjects was used. A later genetic analysis used genome-wide SNP genotypes for 398 of the 666 donors, treating that subset as a discovery cohort. In an earlier analysis of 500 to 650 of the donors, high-throughput TCR beta sequencing was used to judge whether each TCR beta V gene segment behaved as functional or pseudogenic. Among 350 to 400 genotyped donors of the cohort, an average of approximately 230,000 unique TCR beta nucleotide sequences were sequenced per donor, approximately 20% of them non-productive. Donor age, sex, ethnicity and CMV serostatus were collected together with the repertoire data. The later analysis used no new phenotypic data to find candidate immune exposures, relying instead on TCR beta sequences and their occurrence across donors. The genetic ancestry cluster associated with self-reported Caucasian donors included 81% of the 398 genotyped donors. To study patterns of TCR occurrence, a later analysis re-analyzed previously published TCR beta repertoires from several hundred donors and added high-resolution HLA genotyping. Here is what the overall study found, with its caveats: A later analysis reported that several top co-occurrence clusters appeared linked to parvovirus B19, influenza, CMV and Epstein-Barr virus. Sequencing depth was assumed to be roughly uniform across donors in the presence/absence analyses, though that assumption may not hold. According to a later analysis, most CMV-associated TCR beta chains appeared to be HLA-restricted, and the HLA associations seemed to be driven largely by CMV exposure. The sequencing pipeline was judged likely to have produced a cluster of highly shared sequence variants as a technical artifact. In a later analysis, TCR association rates were found to vary across HLA loci, with the most associated TCRs seen for DRB1 alleles and the fewest for HLA-C alleles. In a later analysis, HLA-associated TCR beta chains showed more clonal expansion and lower generation probabilities than non-associated chains that were equally common. A later genetic analysis associated a missense DCLRE1C variant with V-gene and J-gene trimming of TCR beta chains, and an independent cohort replicated the association. Most TCR sequences were seen in very few donors, while some public TCRs were found in many individuals. When HLA alleles, especially DR and DQ, strongly co-occurred, TCR associations were difficult to assign to individual alleles. The 87-base-pair reads could not distinguish some IMGT-functional V segments, including TRBV6-2 and TRBV6-3, so those segments were excluded. In the study, some 160 TCR beta chains were listed as associated with cytomegalovirus. According to the authors, the approach could potentially be generalized to other disease states and immunological phenotypes. HLA typing was unavailable for some donors at each locus, so association tests used only the typed subset. In a later genetic analysis, fewer N-insertions in productive TCRs were reported among donors in an Asian-associated ancestry cluster than the roughly 700-donor mean. In a later analysis, about 16,000 TCR beta sequences were associated with specific HLA alleles at a false discovery rate of 0.05. The classifier was reported to diagnose cytomegalovirus status with high specificity and sensitivity in both the original cohort and the validation cohort. For the cohort, immune exposure information was limited to CMV serostatus. The cohort was sequenced for TCR beta chains only, and without alpha or paired-chain data the features that could be detected were limited. An earlier analysis of several hundred of the donors showed that most TCR beta V segments appeared in productive rearrangements either about 87% or about 30% of the time, which broadly matched IMGT annotations. A further reported finding was that TCR beta sequences accurately predicted the HLA-A and HLA-B alleles for most subjects in the first cohort. Because counts were too low, seventeen rarely observed V segments, including chromosome 9 orphons, were left out of the earlier analysis of 500 to 750 of the donors. Correlated functional status among segregating V segments might be attributable to linkage disequilibrium, but an unknown experimental factor could not be ruled out. In vitro tests confirmed that three of the cytomegalovirus-associated TCR beta chains recognize cytomegalovirus antigens.

This clone was detected once. Its antigen specificity is not known. No base quality information exists; no much larger clone differs at one position. The CDR3, cysteine through phenylalanine, is 14 amino acids long. Only the CDR3 DNA stays, 42 bases, in frame from base 1. Sequences SGHRS (CDR1) and YFSETQ (CDR2) are obtained from the germline V gene. In total, just over 650 healthy bone marrow donors made up the cohort. All cohort members were sampled while nominally healthy, although unrecorded immune exposures were likely present. The donor tested CMV seronegative and was one of the 352 seronegative cohort members. A peripheral blood sample was collected from each donor, and TCR beta sequencing was performed on peripheral blood mononuclear cells. The Qiagen DNeasy Blood Extraction Kit was used to extract genomic DNA from the blood cell samples. The method was the immunoSEQ multiplex PCR assay. For the multiplex PCR, a mixture combining 60 forward primers for TCR Vbeta segments and 13 reverse primers for TCR Jbeta segments was used. The CDR3 region of rearranged TCR beta genes was amplified from genomic DNA with a multiplex PCR assay. On the Illumina HiSeq System, the amplified TCR beta libraries were sequenced as 87-base-pair reads. In the paper's pipeline: Across the 500 to 850 repertoires, a later analysis counted about 81 million unique TCR beta chains, roughly 11 million of which were shared by at least two donors. Raw reads were error-corrected and collapsed into unique sequences by a nearest-neighbor algorithm in which closely related sequences were merged to remove PCR and sequencing errors. Alignment of CDR3 sequences to IMGT reference sequences was used to assign V, D and J gene segments. For a sequence to be retained, at least a six-nucleotide match to both a V gene segment and a J gene segment was required. Rearrangements were classified as productive when the CDR3 lacked stop codons and remained in frame with V and J, and all other rearrangements were classified as non-productive. CDR3 was defined according to IMGT convention as the region running from the second conserved V-encoded cysteine to the conserved J-encoded phenylalanine. The earlier analysis of about 610 of the donors excluded sequences that lacked an unambiguous match to a single V gene segment. An earlier analysis of a few hundred of the donors called V segments functional above 56.7% productive rearrangements and segregating when the between-donor standard deviation exceeded 5%. A statistical classification framework was built to diagnose cytomegalovirus status from the catalog of TCR beta chain sequences. V and J gene assignment, in a later analysis, came from comparing TCR nucleotide sequences with IMGT/GENE-DB human TR gene sequences. Using the TCRdist pipeline, a later analysis assigned CDR3 sequences along with most-parsimonious VDJ recombination scenarios. In a later analysis, each TCR beta chain was defined by its CDR3 amino acid sequence together with its V-gene family, and reads lacking a unique V-gene family were excluded. In a later analysis, fewer than 650 highly shared, low-generation-probability nucleotide sequences were removed to address suspected cross-contamination and a sequencing artifact. In a later analysis, a clonal expansion index for each public chain was calculated from normalized within-repertoire ranks of inferred template counts. A later analysis computed generation probabilities with a VDJ recombination model fitted to out-of-frame rearrangements, and checked the results against IGoR. In a later analysis, hypergeometric tests were used to score TCR-TCR, TCR-HLA and TCR-CMV co-occurrence, with a repertoire-size bias correction applied to TCR pairs. A later analysis estimated false discovery rates by permuting HLA or CMV assignments 20 times. In a later analysis, co-occurring TCRs were grouped with DBSCAN, and TCRdist sequence similarity was added when clustering was performed within HLA-allele-positive subsets. Co-occurrence clustering excluded repertoires with fewer than 30,000 or more than 120,000 public chains, plus five with anomalous nucleotide sharing. TCRdb provides this immuneACCESS table in a form limited to in-frame rearrangements. Some clones are lacking; in checked studies, under half of them reflect an unresolved V gene, and why the rest are absent is not known. From that table come the V and J calls and clone size; the DNA was used to work out D and trimming. The sample contains 150,000 to 200,000 clones, approximately 84% of them found a single time. The biggest ten clones account for roughly 5% of the sample.

Sequencing used PBMCs. This TCR came from a man aged 18 to 29 in good health and CMV-seronegative. Recombination linked TRBV5-1 to TRBJ2-5; 8 bases in the middle match TRBD2. The tail of the sequence fits TRBJ2-7 better, so the J call may be wrong. The DNA is TGCGCCAGCAGCCCGGGACTAGACTATATCGAGCAGTACTTC. This is translated as CASSPGLDYIEQYF.